The 20 T cell receptor beta chains listed next were all sequenced from one sample in a study of T-cell memory formation after mild COVID-19. A single record per CDR3 protein comes from TCRdb applying MiXCR to the 5' RACE reads. This table has fewer than 350,000 distinct CDR3 sequences, 7% to 10% appearing once. Sequenced: PBMCs or a T cell subset sorted from them (not recorded which). Receptors were obtained from a man younger than 35 who had mild COVID-19 (a few samples of this study predate the infection). Cell type and time point are not known.

This clonotype was detected ten times or more. V gene TRBV27 combines with J gene TRBJ1-1, with TRBD1 as a possible D gene (5 bases). The CDR3 consists of 14 residues. The germline V gene encodes CDR1 MNHEY and CDR2 SMNVEV (reference sequence). V shed 4 bases and J shed 6 bases, with 15 bases lying between them. The CDR3 protein is CASSSPNDRSEAFF. For the CDR3, the DNA is TGTGCCAGCAGTTCCCCGAATGACAGATCTGAAGCTTTCTTT.

V usage is TRBV28 and J usage is TRBJ2-1; D is possibly TRBD2 (7 bases). Trimming took 5 bases from V and 0 from J, leaving 14 bases between them. Germline V gene sequence: CDR1 MDHEN, CDR2 SYDVKM. The CDR3 extends over 16 amino acids. The CDR3 nucleotides are TGTGCCAGCAGTCTAGGGGGGGTCAGCTCCTACAATGAGCAGTTCTTC. It is translated as CASSLGGVSSYNEQFF.

V gene TRBV7-6 combines with J gene TRBJ2-1; D uncertain. Germline V CDR1 and CDR2: SGHVS, FNYEAQ. The CDR3 covers 14 residues. V was shortened by 5 bases and J by 9 bases, with 17 bases between the two germline ends. Here the CDR3 reads CASSAFDEYPEQFF. The CDR3 nucleotides are TGTGCCAGCAGCGCCTTCGATGAGTACCCTGAGCAGTTCTTC.

This rearrangement joins TRBV5-1 to TRBJ1-2; D is undetermined. CDR1 is SGHRS, CDR2 YFSETQ, per germline. The V gene lost 7 bases and the J gene lost 5 bases, with 15 bases spanning the gap. The CDR3 has 13 residues. The CDR3 is CASYNPPGYGYTF. The CDR3 DNA is TGCGCCAGCTATAACCCGCCGGGGTATGGCTACACCTTC. Full variable domain (missing parts from reference TRBV5-1 and TRBJ1-2): KAGVTQTPRYLIKTRGQQVTLSCSPISGHRSVSWYQQTPGQGLQFLFEYFSETQRNKGNFPGRFSGRQFSNSRSEMNVSTLELGDSALYLCASYNPPGYGYTFGSGTRLTVV.

The chain combines TRBV7-2 with TRBJ1-1; D call uncertain. V lost 6 bases to trimming and J lost 1 base, with 9 bases between them. The germline V gene has CDR1 SGHTA and CDR2 FQGNSA. The CDR3 consists of 13 residues. The CDR3: CASSTDKNTEAFF. CDR3 in DNA: TGTGCCAGCAGTACCGACAAGAACACTGAAGCTTTCTTT.

The rearrangement uses TRBV19 and TRBJ1-1; 7 nucleotides match TRBD1. Germline lookup yields CDR1 LNHDA and CDR2 SQIVND (reference sequence). V shed 5 bases and J 3 bases; nucleotides not matched to a gene: 3. There are 13 residues in the CDR3. The CDR3 region has the DNA TGTGCCAGTAGTCTACAGGGGCACACTGAAGCTTTCTTT. It yields the protein CASSLQGHTEAFF.

This clonotype was seen more than once but under ten times. The chain couples TRBV7-9 to TRBJ2-1; 15 bases map to TRBD2. Trimming cost V 3 bases and J 9 bases; bases outside gene matches: 9. Looked up from germline, CDR1 is SEHNR and CDR2 is FQNEAQ (reference sequence). The CDR3 has 17 amino acids. This CDR3 is CASSLAGLAGGLGEQFF. The CDR3, as DNA: TGTGCCAGCAGCTTGGCTGGACTAGCGGGGGGGCTCGGTGAGCAGTTCTTC.

J is TRBJ2-7 and V is TRBV25-1, with 7 bases aligning to TRBD1. Per the germline V gene, CDR1 is MGHDK and CDR2 is SYGVNS. This CDR3 has 13 amino acids. Germline trimming cut 5 bases from V and 3 bases from J; bases unmatched to any gene: 4. The CDR3 bases are TGTGCCAGCAGTCTACAGGGGTGCTACGAGCAGTACGTC. Protein: CASSLQGCYEQYV.

This clonotype was counted a few times. The rearrangement uses TRBV4-1 and TRBJ1-1; D ambiguous. V dropped 3 bases and J dropped 1 base, with 9 bases sitting between them. The CDR3 covers 14 residues. Germline assignment: CDR1 MGHRA and CDR2 YSYEKL. The CDR3 region is CASSHPDTNTEAFF. CDR3 coding DNA: TGCGCCAGCAGCCACCCCGACACGAACACTGAAGCTTTCTTT.

This rearrangement joins TRBV28 to TRBJ1-5; no definite D call. The CDR3 extends over 14 amino acids. Germline CDR1 is MDHEN and CDR2 is SYDVKM. V gave up 3 bases and J gave up 2 bases, with 8 bases separating them. CDR3 protein: CASSFGSGNQPQHF. CDR3 bases: TGTGCCAGCAGTTTCGGGAGTGGCAATCAGCCCCAGCATTTT.

This chain uses TRBV13 with TRBJ1-6; D perhaps matches TRBD1 (6 bases). Germline V gene sequence: CDR1 PRHDT, CDR2 FYEKMQ (reference sequence). This CDR3 region has 14 residues. V lost 0 bases to trimming and J lost 9 bases, with 9 bases between them. CDR3 protein: CASSLGQGLSPLHF. For the CDR3, the DNA is TGTGCCAGCAGCTTAGGACAGGGTCTTTCACCCCTCCACTTT.

There are many counts of this clonotype. The chain recombines TRBV5-1 with TRBJ2-7; 8 bases match TRBD1. Trimming cost V 4 bases and J 4 bases; bases outside gene matches: 4. This CDR3 has 13 amino acids. CDR1 SGHRS and CDR2 YFSETQ come from the germline V gene. For the CDR3, the DNA is TGCGCCAGCAGCACTTGGACAGGGTACGAGCAGTACTTC. Encoded protein: CASSTWTGYEQYF.

In this sample, this clonotype turned up a few times. The chain couples TRBV4-2 to TRBJ2-1, with 8 bases lining up with TRBD2. CDR1 and CDR2 from the germline V gene are LGHNA and YNFKEQ. The CDR3 is 17 residues long. Trimming at V came to 0 bases and at J to 2 bases, leaving 6 bases not matched to a gene. The chain's CDR3 is CASSQEFLRGAYNEQFF. As DNA, the CDR3 is TGTGCCAGCAGCCAAGAGTTTTTGCGGGGGGCCTACAATGAGCAGTTCTTC.

This clonotype was found a few times. V and J are TRBV12-3 or TRBV12-4 and TRBJ1-1; D might be TRBD1 (5 bases). With 5 bases removed from V and 5 bases from J, the gap between germline ends came to 12 bases. This CDR3 has 13 amino acids. Here the CDR3 reads CASSPDWGTEAFF. DNA for the CDR3: TGTGCCAGCAGTCCGGACTGGGGGACTGAAGCTTTCTTT.

The V gene is TRBV10-3, the J gene TRBJ2-3, with D tentatively TRBD2 (5 bases). Germline lookup yields CDR1 ENHRY and CDR2 SYGVKD. The CDR3 has 17 residues. V was clipped by 7 bases and J by 0 bases, with 20 bases between them. CDR3 region: CAINGDAGLASTDTQYF. In nucleotides, the CDR3 is TGTGCCATCAACGGGGATGCCGGGCTAGCTAGCACAGATACGCAGTATTTT.

This clonotype was seen a handful of times. The chain uses TRBV20-1 and TRBJ1-5; 7 nucleotides match TRBD1. There are 13 residues in the CDR3. V shed 6 bases, J shed 11 bases, and the junction held 13 bases outside the gene matches. Germline V gene data show CDR1 as DFQATT and CDR2 as SNEGSKA (reference sequence). CDR3 DNA sequence: TGCAGTGCCGAATATACAGGGGCTTGGTCCCAGCATTTT. Its protein product is CSAEYTGAWSQHF.

The chain couples TRBV4-1 to TRBJ1-2; a possible D gene is TRBD1 (6 bases). The V gene lost 3 bases and the J gene lost 4 bases, with 15 bases spanning the gap. CDR3 size: 15 residues. In germline, CDR1 is MGHRA, CDR2 YSYEKL. The CDR3 sequence: CASSHSTGMGYGYTF. Here the CDR3 DNA reads TGCGCCAGCAGCCATTCCACAGGGATGGGCTATGGCTACACCTTC.

This clonotype has a count of ten or more. The chain links TRBV20-1 to TRBJ2-7; 8 positions agree with TRBD2. Germline lookup yields CDR1 DFQATT and CDR2 SNEGSKA (reference sequence). The CDR3 is made up of 14 amino acids. V was pared by 5 bases and J by 4 bases, with 10 bases of the junction left unmatched. The CDR3 bases are TGCAGTGCTCGTAGAAGCGGGGGAGATTACGAGCAGTACGTC. Translating gives CSARRSGGDYEQYV.

This chain uses TRBV7-2 with TRBJ2-1; D perhaps matches TRBD2 (6 bases). Germline V gives CDR1 SGHTA, CDR2 FQGNSA. The CDR3 contains 16 residues. Deletions cut 5 bases from V and 2 bases from J, with 16 bases between. Here the CDR3 DNA reads TGTGCCAGCAGCGTCCAAGTGGGGGGAGCCTACAATGAGCAGTTCTTC. This gives the protein CASSVQVGGAYNEQFF.

This chain uses TRBV6-5 with TRBJ2-7; maybe TRBD2 (5 bases). CDR1 and CDR2 (germline): MNHEY, SVGAGI. V lost 5 bases, J lost 0 bases, and 14 bases lay in between. The CDR3 length is 15 residues. In nucleotides, the CDR3 is TGTGCCAGCAGTAGCACAGCTACTAGCTCCTACGAGCAGTACTTC. The encoded protein is CASSSTATSSYEQYF.